This T cell receptor (beta chain) emerged from a study of T cell responses to AZD1222 COVID-19 vaccine. Clones were sequenced by immunoSEQ multiplex PCR, and TCRdb holds only the in-frame ones, with some missing. This sample has about 110,000 clones, with around 81% found just once. CDR3 length: 14 residues. Trimming removed 3 bases at V and 2 bases at J, with 10 bases between. CDR1 is MDHEN, CDR2 SYDVKM, per germline. This chain links TRBV28 with TRBJ2-5; D gene uncertain. This receptor was identified in an adult in good health. Specimen: peripheral blood, collected on day 0 of AZD1222 vaccination. CDR3 amino acids: CASSFVQRQETQYF. The CDR3 region has the DNA TGTGCCAGCAGTTTTGTACAGAGACAAGAGACCCAGTACTTC.